This is a list of T cell receptor beta chains from one sample in a study of T cell responses to AZD1222 COVID-19 vaccine. Using immunoSEQ multiplex PCR, the repertoire was profiled, and TCRdb retains in-frame clones only, with some absent. The sample lists 100,000 to 140,000 clones, roughly 87% seen once, with 3.5% to 4.5% in the top ten. The sequencing used peripheral blood, collected on day 0 of AZD1222 vaccination. Every receptor here comes from an adult in good health. CDR3s include the opening cysteine and the closing phenylalanine or tryptophan. A D gene is named only where the DNA matches it firmly. Clone size, where shown, is once, few, many, or a class for clones that have expanded.

v_call	clone_size	d_call	j_call	cdr3_nt	cdr3_aa
TRBV30	once	-	TRBJ1-1	TGTGCCTGGAGCTTCACCCCAAAGAACACTGAAGCTTTCTTT	CAWSFTPKNTEAFF
TRBV7-2	-	TRBD2	TRBJ2-2	TGTGCCAGCAGCCTAGGGCTAGCGGGCACCGGGGAGCTGTTTTTT	CASSLGLAGTGELFF
TRBV19	-	-	TRBJ1-2	TGTGCCAGTAGTCCCCTCGCGGGGGCCTATGGCTACACCTTC	CASSPLAGAYGYTF
TRBV5-5	-	-	TRBJ1-2	TGTGCCAGCAGCCCATGGGACGGGGATGGCTACACCTTC	CASSPWDGDGYTF
TRBV6-4	-	TRBD1	TRBJ2-2	TGTGCCAGCAGTATACAGGGGTTAACCGGGGAGCTGTTTTTT	CASSIQGLTGELFF
TRBV4-3	-	-	TRBJ2-7	TGCGCCAGCAGCCAACGCCTCCAGTACGAGCAGTACTTC	CASSQRLQYEQYF
TRBV6-5	-	-	TRBJ1-1	TGTGCCAGCAAGTCGAGAGCTGAAGCTTTCTTT	CASKSRAEAFF
TRBV18	once	-	TRBJ1-1	TGTGCCAGCTCACCTTTACCGTCTAACACTGAAGCTTTCTTT	CASSPLPSNTEAFF
TRBV7-2	-	TRBD2	TRBJ2-5	TGTGCCAGCAGCGCAGCCGGACTAGCGGGAGGGGGGGAGACCCAGTACTTC	CASSAAGLAGGGETQYF
TRBV30	once	-	TRBJ2-3	TGTGCCTGGAGTGGGGGGGATACGCAGTATTTT	CAWSGGDTQYF
TRBV30	-	-	TRBJ1-3	TGTGCCTGGAGTGTACACTCTGGAAACACCATATATTTT	CAWSVHSGNTIYF
TRBV6-5	-	TRBD2	TRBJ2-1	TGTGCCAGCAGTTACTCGCGGACTAGCGGACACAATGAGCAGTTCTTC	CASSYSRTSGHNEQFF
TRBV27	-	-	TRBJ1-2	TGTGCCAGCAGCCTCTCCTCGGGGTCTATCTCTGGCTACACCTTC	CASSLSSGSISGYTF
TRBV6-5	-	-	TRBJ1-1	TGTGCCAGCAGGGCTCAGGGGAACACTGAAGCTTTCTTT	CASRAQGNTEAFF
TRBV24-1	-	TRBD1	TRBJ2-5	TGTGCCACCAGTATGACAGGGGGCGCGGGGGAGACCCAGTACTTC	CATSMTGGAGETQYF
TRBV7-8	once	-	TRBJ1-1	TGTGCCAGCAGCTTAGAGGCCGGCAGGGTGGGCACTGAAGCTTTCTTT	CASSLEAGRVGTEAFF
TRBV27	-	-	TRBJ1-2	TGTGCCAGCAGTCCACGGAGGGCCAGCACCCCTCGAGGTGGCTACACCTTC	CASSPRRASTPRGGYTF
TRBV3-1/TRBV3-2	once	-	TRBJ1-2	TGTGCCAGCAGCCAAGAGGAGGGGAAGGGGAGGGTCGATGGCTACACCTTC	CASSQEEGKGRVDGYTF